This is a list of T cell receptor beta chains from one sample in a study of T-cell reconstitution after alpha-beta-depleted transplantation in children. TCRdb reprocessed the PCR reads with MiXCR, giving one entry per CDR3 protein. The sample includes approximately 500,000 distinct CDR3 sequences, about 10% of them seen just once. The sample consisted of PBMCs, taken before TCRalphabeta/CD19-depleted stem cell transplant. The receptors come from a child aged 2-9 years with inherited bone marrow failure, due to receive a stem cell transplant. CDR3s leave out the opening cysteine and the closing phenylalanine or tryptophan. D genes are given only for firm matches. Expanded clones get a size class; other rows say once, few or many, or leave the size out.

j_call | d_call | v_call | clone_size | cdr3_aa
TRBJ1-1 | - | TRBV20-1 | many | SAQALGGANTEAF
TRBJ2-7 | TRBD2 | TRBV28 | - | ASIGLAGPYEQY
TRBJ2-4 | - | TRBV14 | many | ASSQLGPVGIQY
TRBJ1-2 | TRBD1 | TRBV11-2 | - | ASRHPGQGSIGYRGYT
TRBJ2-2 | TRBD1 | TRBV12-3/TRBV12-4 | - | ASSARDSNTGELF
TRBJ1-1 | TRBD1 | TRBV6-5 | many | ASSYSTGVNTEAF
TRBJ2-5 | - | TRBV20-1 | once | SAPTRSMFPEETQY
TRBJ2-4 | - | TRBV7-2 | many | ASSLGGVDIQY
TRBJ2-3 | - | TRBV20-1 | few | SASEVSDTQY
TRBJ2-1 | TRBD2 | TRBV20-1 | - | SARNPRVAGGGNEQF
TRBJ2-2 | TRBD2 | TRBV4-3 | - | ASSQDLGGRNTGELF
TRBJ2-4 | - | TRBV7-2 | - | ASSPSGGARTKNIQY
TRBJ2-5 | - | TRBV25-1 | many | ASSAPQNQETQY
TRBJ2-7 | - | TRBV7-2 | - | ASSPRRGHEQY
TRBJ2-3 | - | TRBV27 | many | ASSWGLKGGFGGTQY
TRBJ2-5 | TRBD2 | TRBV15 | many | ATSRPKGLAGTLLETQY
TRBJ2-7 | - | TRBV6-2/TRBV6-3 | once | ASSQPGADYEQY
TRBJ2-7 | - | TRBV27 | many | ASSLYGPYYEQY
TRBJ1-5 | TRBD1 | TRBV2 | - | ASSKGQGYQPQH
TRBJ2-3 | - | TRBV3-1 | many | ASSHRLGWNTQY
TRBJ2-2 | TRBD2 | TRBV19 | few | ASSLGTSGITGELF
TRBJ2-3 | TRBD2 | TRBV9 | many | ASSVVGTSGADTQY
TRBJ2-2 | - | TRBV4-3 | many | ASSQESPGVTGELF
TRBJ2-1 | - | TRBV20-1 | few | SARDQAGYYNEQF
TRBJ1-5 | - | TRBV29-1 | many | SVSLSGFQPQH
TRBJ1-3 | TRBD1 | TRBV28 | few | ASSLVQDRTLNTIY
TRBJ2-1 | TRBD1 | TRBV7-9 | many | ASSQWGQGSDEQF
TRBJ2-1 | - | TRBV20-1 | many | SARGKSTSNEQF
TRBJ2-7 | - | TRBV5-5 | many | ASSPNRALYEQY
TRBJ2-1 | - | TRBV18 | many | ASSPRSSYNEQF